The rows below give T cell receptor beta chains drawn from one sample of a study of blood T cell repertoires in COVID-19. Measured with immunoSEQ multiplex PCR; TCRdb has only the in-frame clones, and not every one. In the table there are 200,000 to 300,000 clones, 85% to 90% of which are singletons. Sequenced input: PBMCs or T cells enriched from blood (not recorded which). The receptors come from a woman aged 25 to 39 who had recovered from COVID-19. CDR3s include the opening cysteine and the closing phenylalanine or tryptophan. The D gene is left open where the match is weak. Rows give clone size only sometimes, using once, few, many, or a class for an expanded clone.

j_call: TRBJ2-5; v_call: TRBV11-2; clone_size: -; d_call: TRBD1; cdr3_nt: TGTGCCAGCAGCACGGACAGGGAGAAGACCCAGTACTTC; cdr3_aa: CASSTDREKTQYF
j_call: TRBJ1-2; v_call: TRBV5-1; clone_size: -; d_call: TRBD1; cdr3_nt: TGCGCCAGCAGCCCCGGACAGGGTTCAACCGGCTACACCTTC; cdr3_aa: CASSPGQGSTGYTF
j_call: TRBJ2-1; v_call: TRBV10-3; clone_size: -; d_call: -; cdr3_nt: TGTGCCATCCGTGACCTGTCTCATGAGCAGTTCTTC; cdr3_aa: CAIRDLSHEQFF
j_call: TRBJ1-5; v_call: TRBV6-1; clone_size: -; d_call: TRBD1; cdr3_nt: TGTGCCACCGGGACAGACGGGACGTTAGCCCAGCATTTT; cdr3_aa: CATGTDGTLAQHF
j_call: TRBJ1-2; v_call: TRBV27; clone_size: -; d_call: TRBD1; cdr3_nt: TGTGCCAGCAGCCGGCAGGGGGAAGGTAACTATGGCTACACCTTC; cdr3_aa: CASSRQGEGNYGYTF
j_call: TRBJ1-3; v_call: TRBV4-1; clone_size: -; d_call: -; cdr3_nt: TGCGCCAGCAGCCAAGTCCCCACAGGGAGCTCTGGAAACACCATATATTTT; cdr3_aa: CASSQVPTGSSGNTIYF
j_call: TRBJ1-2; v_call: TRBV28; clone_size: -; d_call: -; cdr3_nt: TGTGCCAGCAGTGCACCGGGGTTTGCTAACTATGGCTACACCTTC; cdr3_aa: CASSAPGFANYGYTF
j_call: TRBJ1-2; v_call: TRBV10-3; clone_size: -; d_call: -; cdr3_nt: TGTGCCATCAGTGAGAATCATAATGGGGGCGGGAGTGGCTACACCTTC; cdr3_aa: CAISENHNGGGSGYTF
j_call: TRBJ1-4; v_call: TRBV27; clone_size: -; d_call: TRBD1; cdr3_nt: TGTGCCAGCAGGCACAGGGGGCGAACTAATGAAAAACTGTTTTTT; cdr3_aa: CASRHRGRTNEKLFF
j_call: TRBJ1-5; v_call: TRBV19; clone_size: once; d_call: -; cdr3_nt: TGTGCCAGTAGTATGCGGGACAATCAGCCCCAGCATTTT; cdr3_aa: CASSMRDNQPQHF
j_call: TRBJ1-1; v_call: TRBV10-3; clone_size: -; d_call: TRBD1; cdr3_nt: TGTGCCATCAGTGAGTCAGCAGGGGGAGGGAACACTGAAGCTTTCTTT; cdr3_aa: CAISESAGGGNTEAFF
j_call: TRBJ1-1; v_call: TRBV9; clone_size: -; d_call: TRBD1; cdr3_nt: TGTGCCAGCAGCGTAGGGTCGGACAGGGGGCGTTTGAACACTGAAGCTTTCTTT; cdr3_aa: CASSVGSDRGRLNTEAFF